These 8 T cell receptor beta chains came from one sample sequenced in a study of cytomegalovirus exposure and HLA in healthy donors. Use of 60 Vbeta and 13 Jbeta primers characterized the PCR. Sequenced by immunoSEQ multiplex PCR; TCRdb stores in-frame clones only, minus some. The sample gives 160,000 or so clones, roughly 81% of which show up once; 2.3% is in the top ten. The sample taken for sequencing was PBMCs. The receptors were gathered from a woman younger than 30 in good health and CMV-seronegative.

V is TRBV30 and J is TRBJ2-7, with D unclear. The CDR3 consists of 11 residues. V dropped 4 bases and J dropped 3 bases, with 7 bases sitting between them. Germline-derived CDR1 and CDR2 are GTSNPN and SVGIG (reference sequence). CDR3: CAWTSLYEQYF. The DNA for the CDR3 is TGTGCCTGGACTTCTCTCTACGAGCAGTACTTC.

The chain joins TRBV18 to TRBJ1-4; D is uncertain. The germline V gene has CDR1 KGHSH and CDR2 LQKENI. V was cut by 4 bases and J by 5 bases, with 8 bases left in between. CDR3 size: 13 residues. Written as DNA, the CDR3 is TGTGCCAGCTCACTGCAGGCGAATGAAAAACTGTTTTTT. Its translation is CASSLQANEKLFF.

The gene calls are TRBV29-1 and TRBJ2-6, with 14 bases lining up with TRBD2. CDR3 length: 17 amino acids. Germline values: CDR1 SQVTM, CDR2 ANQGSEA. V was clipped by 7 bases and J by 0 bases; unmatched bases: 5. CDR3 in amino acids: CSDKTSGRASGANVLTF. The CDR3 DNA is TGCAGCGACAAGACTAGCGGGAGGGCCTCTGGGGCCAACGTCCTGACTTTC.

The gene calls are TRBV2 and TRBJ2-3; D is undetermined. The CDR3 runs 14 residues. V lost 7 bases and J 0 bases, leaving 11 bases between the germline ends. Germline values: CDR1 SNHLY, CDR2 FYNNEI. Here the CDR3 DNA reads TGTGCCAGCATCCAAAGAGCTAGCACAGATACGCAGTATTTT. Its protein is CASIQRASTDTQYF.

DNA for the CDR3: TGTGCCAGTAGTATAGATCTGAGGGTTGGTCAGCCCCAGCATTTT. It yields the protein CASSIDLRVGQPQHF. This sequence joins TRBV19 and TRBJ1-5; D unclear. Trimming cost V 0 bases and J 6 bases, with 12 bases left between them. Germline V gives CDR1 LNHDA, CDR2 SQIVND (reference sequence). This CDR3 has 15 residues.

J is TRBJ1-1 and V is TRBV28; 7 nucleotides agree with TRBD1. V shed 1 base and J 7 bases; nucleotides not matched to a gene: 21. The germline gives CDR1 MDHEN, CDR2 SYDVKM. The CDR3 covers 19 residues. This CDR3 reads CASSLSHAGGRFVGGEAFF. The CDR3 coding sequence is TGTGCCAGCAGTTTATCCCACGCAGGGGGAAGGTTCGTAGGAGGTGAAGCTTTCTTT.

As concerns this clone: At one end the junction does not follow the germline gene, possibly because of a read error. This chain links TRBV7-9 with TRBJ1-1; tentative D call: TRBD1 (5 bases). The germline V gene encodes CDR1 SEHNR and CDR2 FQNEAQ (reference sequence). The CDR3 loop spans 15 amino acids. CDR3 DNA: TGTTCCAGCACAAATTCCCTGGGGGGATTCACTGAAGCTTTCTTT. It is translated as CSSTNSLGGFTEAFF.

This sequence joins TRBV11-2 and TRBJ1-2, with TRBD1 matching 8 bases. CDR3 length: 15 amino acids. Losses at the gene ends were 0 bases for V and 4 bases for J; bases not matched to a gene: 4. CDR1 SGHAT and CDR2 FQNNGV come from the germline V gene. This chain's CDR3 is CASSLDVQGVYGYTF. CDR3 sequence (DNA): TGTGCCAGCAGCTTAGATGTACAGGGGGTCTATGGCTACACCTTC.